Listed below are T cell receptor beta chains from one sample, sequenced in a study of shared clonotypes between healthy human individuals. Repertoires were generated with immunoSEQ multiplex PCR, while TCRdb's copy carries only in-frame clones and drops some. The table shows 2 million to 2.5 million clones, with 90% to 95% occurring only once. The sample comprised naive CD4+ T cells from PBMCs. These receptors originate from a man aged 18 to 35 in good health. Some clones in this sample may be carry-over from other donors' samples. CDR3s include the opening cysteine and the closing phenylalanine or tryptophan.

cdr3_length j_call v_call cdr3_aa
15 TRBJ2-1 TRBV5-5 CASSLFAGDYNEQFF
14 TRBJ2-1 TRBV4-1 CASSQTAAGNEQFF
16 TRBJ2-1 TRBV7-9 CASSLGGRAYYNEQFF
12 TRBJ1-1 TRBV6-5 CASGTANTEAFF
13 TRBJ1-1 TRBV2 CASSVNRNTEAFF
13 TRBJ2-7 TRBV7-3 CASSLSGAEGQYF
17 TRBJ2-6 TRBV5-1 CASSLRDRVSGANVLTF
14 TRBJ2-7 TRBV19 CASSRSGENYEQYF
11 TRBJ2-5 TRBV6-6 CASSGGETQYF
15 TRBJ1-2 TRBV5-8 CASSRSGTGPYGYTF
15 TRBJ2-7 TRBV28 CASSQTGTGHYEQYF